Below, 19 T cell receptor beta chains from the same sample are listed, as sequenced in a study of blood T cell repertoires in COVID-19. Profiled with immunoSEQ multiplex PCR; TCRdb holds only in-frame clones, not every one. The data contain 200,000 to 250,000 clones, 88% of them singletons. What was sequenced was peripheral blood. These receptors originate from a man aged 50-60 years with COVID-19, enrolled during active disease.

The chain has TRBV7-6 and TRBJ1-5, with TRBD1 matching over 10 bases. The junction had 4 bases not matched to a gene; V was cut back by 1 base and J by 7 bases. The CDR3 is 15 amino acids. Germline values: CDR1 SGHVS, CDR2 FNYEAQ. The CDR3 sequence: CASSLGGQGGQPQHF. The CDR3 region has the DNA TGTGCCAGCAGCTTAGGAGGACAGGGGGGACAGCCCCAGCATTTT. Drawing the rest from reference TRBV7-6 and TRBJ1-5, the complete variable domain is GAGVSQSPRYKVTKRGQDVALRCDPISGHVSLYWYRQALGQGPEFLTYFNYEAQQDKSGLPNDRFSAERPEGSISTLTIQRTEQRDSAMYRCASSLGGQGGQPQHFGDGTRLSIL.

This clone was observed a handful of times. V usage is TRBV6-2 or TRBV6-3 and J usage is TRBJ2-2; D may be TRBD2 (5 bases). Trimming removed 2 bases at V and 1 base at J, with 11 bases between. This CDR3 has 16 amino acids. Per the germline V gene, CDR1 is MNHEY and CDR2 is SVGEGT. CDR3 DNA sequence: TGTGCCAGCAGTTACCAGACTACCCTGAACACCGGGGAGCTGTTTTTT. Protein product: CASSYQTTLNTGELFF.

The chain uses TRBV19 and TRBJ2-2, with TRBD1 matching over 11 bases. CDR3 length equals 15 residues. The junction had 10 bases not matched to a gene; V was cut back by 10 bases and J by 6 bases. CDR1 is LNHDA, CDR2 SQIVND, per germline (reference sequence). The CDR3 is CATTVGTGGPGELFF. The CDR3 bases are TGTGCCACCACGGTGGGGACAGGGGGTCCCGGGGAGCTGTTTTTT.

This chain connects TRBV5-1 to TRBJ2-3, with a possible D match to TRBD1 (6 bases). Germline V gene data show CDR1 as SGHRS and CDR2 as YFSETQ. This CDR3 comprises 16 residues. Deletions cut 3 bases from V and 2 bases from J, with 16 bases between. This CDR3 reads CASSSLMGAATDTQYF. For the CDR3, the DNA is TGCGCCAGCAGCTCCCTAATGGGGGCGGCCACAGATACGCAGTATTTT. Full variable domain (outside the CDR3, taken from reference TRBV5-1 and TRBJ2-3): KAGVTQTPRYLIKTRGQQVTLSCSPISGHRSVSWYQQTPGQGLQFLFEYFSETQRNKGNFPGRFSGRQFSNSRSEMNVSTLELGDSALYLCASSSLMGAATDTQYFGPGTRLTVL.

The rearrangement links TRBV4-3 to TRBJ1-4; 7 bases are a match to TRBD1. Looked up from germline, CDR1 is LGHNA and CDR2 is YSLEER. V lost 0 bases, J lost 4 bases, and 8 bases stayed unmatched. The CDR3 totals 17 residues. CDR3 loop: CASSQETGSYDNEKLFF. The CDR3 nucleotides read TGCGCCAGCAGCCAAGAGACAGGGAGCTACGATAATGAAAAACTGTTTTTT.

The CDR3 DNA is TGTGCCACCGACCAAGGGGGCGGCAATCAGCCCCAGCATTTT. Its translation: CATDQGGGNQPQHF. The rearrangement links TRBV10-3 to TRBJ1-5, with TRBD1 identical over 7 bases. The CDR3 contains 14 residues. From germline, CDR1 is ENHRY and CDR2 SYGVKD. V dropped 10 bases and J dropped 2; count of bases not matched to a gene: 8.

This clone was seen a few times. The chain combines TRBV10-2 with TRBJ1-1; D unclear. The CDR3 has 12 amino acids. V was clipped by 5 bases and J by 0 bases, with 4 bases between them. From germline, CDR1 is WSHSY and CDR2 SAAADI. The DNA for the CDR3 is TGCGCCAGCAGTACAGTGAACACTGAAGCTTTCTTT. The encoded protein is CASSTVNTEAFF.

In DNA, the CDR3 is TGTGCCAGCAGCCAAATAGGGGCCGGGGAGACCCAGTACTTC. Translated, it gives CASSQIGAGETQYF. The chain couples TRBV7-7 to TRBJ2-5; D possibly corresponds to TRBD1 (5 bases). The CDR3 is made up of 14 amino acids. From germline, CDR1 is SSHAT and CDR2 FNYEAQ (reference sequence). V gave up 5 bases and J gave up 5 bases, with 15 bases separating them.

V usage is TRBV27 and J usage is TRBJ1-2; 7 nucleotides align to TRBD1. V shed 5 bases and J 4 bases; nucleotides not matched to a gene: 4. CDR1 is MNHEY, CDR2 SMNVEV, per germline (reference sequence). The CDR3 runs 13 residues. DNA of the CDR3: TGTGCCAGCAGTCGGGGACAGTTCTATGGCTACACCTTC. As protein: CASSRGQFYGYTF.

The V gene is TRBV23-1, the J gene TRBJ2-5; D is perhaps TRBD1 (6 bases). TRBV23-1 is known as an ORF, though its function is uncertain. Trimming took off 0 bases at V and 5 bases at J, with 19 bases between the two ends. This CDR3 region has 17 residues. This chain's CDR3 is CASSQSGGTLKWETQYF. Written as DNA, the CDR3 is TGCGCCAGCAGTCAATCGGGTGGGACATTGAAATGGGAGACCCAGTACTTC.

The J gene is TRBJ2-3, the V gene TRBV5-1, with D tentatively TRBD2 (7 bases). The germline gives CDR1 SGHRS, CDR2 YFSETQ. The CDR3 extends over 15 amino acids. The V end was cut by 0 bases, the J end by 4 bases, with 12 bases between. The CDR3 bases are TGCGCCAGCAGCTTGGAGGGGGGGCAGGCAGATACGCAGTATTTT. Protein sequence: CASSLEGGQADTQYF.

The chain employs TRBV6-5 and TRBJ1-3, with TRBD1 as a possible D gene (5 bases). Trimming removed 0 bases at V and 0 bases at J, with 9 bases between. Germline V CDR1 and CDR2: MNHEY, SVGAGI. This CDR3 has 16 amino acids. CDR3 sequence: CASSYSGGSSGNTIYF. The CDR3 nucleotides read TGTGCCAGCAGTTACTCGGGGGGGAGCTCTGGAAACACCATATATTTT.

This clone appeared once. The chain uses TRBV11-2 and TRBJ2-3, with TRBD2 matching over 12 bases. Germline CDR1 is SGHAT and CDR2 is FQNNGV. The trim removed 1 base at V and 9 bases at J, leaving 5 bases unmatched. The CDR3 contains 15 residues. CDR3 loop: CASSLASGRAVTQYF. The CDR3 region has the DNA TGTGCCAGCAGCTTAGCTAGCGGGAGGGCCGTCACGCAGTATTTT.

V is TRBV7-6 and J is TRBJ2-3; maybe TRBD2 (5 bases). With 1 base removed from V and 0 bases from J, the gap between germline ends came to 11 bases. The CDR3 is 16 residues long. Germline CDR1 is SGHVS and CDR2 is FNYEAQ. The CDR3 here is CASSLVERTSTDTQYF. The CDR3 DNA reads as TGTGCCAGCAGCTTAGTCGAACGGACTAGCACAGATACGCAGTATTTT.

DNA of the CDR3: TGTGCCAGCTCACCAAAGCTTAGCACAGATACGCAGTATTTT. As protein: CASSPKLSTDTQYF. The rearrangement uses TRBV18 and TRBJ2-3, with unresolved D. With 2 bases removed from V and 0 bases from J, the gap between germline ends came to 6 bases. CDR3 length: 14 amino acids. Germline CDR1 is KGHSH and CDR2 is LQKENI.

The chain recombines TRBV29-1 with TRBJ2-5; D unresolved. The CDR3 has 12 residues. V dropped 2 bases and J dropped 3 bases, with 7 bases sitting between them. Germline CDR1 SQVTM, CDR2 ANQGSEA. CDR3 DNA sequence: TGCAGCGTTGAAAAGCTGGAAGAGACCCAGTACTTC. Its protein is CSVEKLEETQYF.

The rearrangement uses TRBV19 and TRBJ2-7; 8 bases agree with TRBD1. CDR3 length: 15 amino acids. Germline trimming cut 3 bases from V and 0 bases from J; bases unmatched to any gene: 4. Looked up from germline, CDR1 is LNHDA and CDR2 is SQIVND (reference sequence). The CDR3 DNA reads as TGTGCCAGTAGTATGGGGGACAGGAGCTCCTACGAGCAGTACTTC. Translating gives CASSMGDRSSYEQYF.

The chain joins TRBV2 to TRBJ2-2; TRBD2 matches 7 bases. The CDR3 is 14 residues long. Germline loops: CDR1 SNHLY, CDR2 FYNNEI. The junction had 8 bases not matched to a gene; V was cut back by 6 bases and J by 7 bases. CDR3 DNA sequence: TGTGCCAGCAGGGGGACTACCTGGGGCGGGGAGCTGTTTTTT. This codes for CASRGTTWGGELFF.

This chain uses TRBV5-1 with TRBJ1-2, with 9 bases lining up with TRBD1. This CDR3 has 13 residues. Germline V gene data show CDR1 as SGHRS and CDR2 as YFSETQ. V gave up 4 bases and J gave up 5 bases; unmatched junction bases: 3. The CDR3 reads CASSNDRGYGYTF. CDR3 coding DNA: TGCGCCAGCAGCAACGACAGGGGGTATGGCTACACCTTC.